These 9 T cell receptor beta chains originate from one sample sequenced in a study of blood T cell repertoires in COVID-19. Measured with immunoSEQ multiplex PCR; TCRdb has only the in-frame clones, and not every one. The sample contains a few hundred thousand clones, 91% of which appear only once. Sequencing was done on a sample of PBMCs or T cells enriched from blood (not recorded which). The receptors stem from a woman aged 40-49 years who had been exposed to COVID-19.

The V gene is TRBV10-1, the J gene TRBJ2-2; the D gene is possibly TRBD2 (5 bases). CDR1 and CDR2 (germline): WNHNN, SYGVQD (reference sequence). Between the trimmed V and J ends, which lost 2 bases and 6 bases, there was a span of 10 bases. This CDR3 is 14 amino acids long. In nucleotides, the CDR3 is TGCGCCAGCAGTGAGGACTGGAGGTCCGGGGAGCTGTTTTTT. This translates into CASSEDWRSGELFF.

The chain couples TRBV18 to TRBJ1-1; TRBD1 might be the D (5 bases). The CDR3 contains 14 residues. The V and J ends lost 3 bases and 5 bases respectively, with 13 bases between them. Per germline, CDR1 KGHSH and CDR2 LQKENI. The CDR3 sequence is CASSPGLSGTEAFF. Written as DNA, the CDR3 is TGTGCCAGCTCACCGGGACTGAGCGGGACTGAAGCTTTCTTT.

This clone has just a few counts. The genes are TRBV5-1 and TRBJ2-1, with 11 positions matching TRBD2. Germline CDR1 and CDR2: SGHRS and YFSETQ. CDR3 length: 15 amino acids. J was trimmed by 7 bases and V by 4 bases; bases with no gene match: 7. DNA for the CDR3: TGCGCCAGCAGCACCACTAGCGGGGGAGGGAATGAGCAGTTCTTC. It yields the protein CASSTTSGGGNEQFF. The whole variable domain, filled in from reference TRBV5-1 and TRBJ2-1, reads KAGVTQTPRYLIKTRGQQVTLSCSPISGHRSVSWYQQTPGQGLQFLFEYFSETQRNKGNFPGRFSGRQFSNSRSEMNVSTLELGDSALYLCASSTTSGGGNEQFFGPGTRLTVL.

The chain joins TRBV4-1 to TRBJ1-2, with D possibly TRBD1 on 5 matching bases. Trimming took off 0 bases at V and 7 bases at J, with 12 bases between the two ends. This CDR3 comprises 14 residues. Germline V gene data show CDR1 as MGHRA and CDR2 as YSYEKL. The CDR3 here is CASSQDWQGCGYTF. In DNA, the CDR3 is TGCGCCAGCAGCCAAGATTGGCAGGGATGTGGCTACACCTTC.

V is TRBV6-2 or TRBV6-3 and J is TRBJ2-3; 9 bases are a match to TRBD2. Per germline, CDR1 MNHEY and CDR2 SVGEGT. This CDR3 is built from 17 residues. The J segment lost 3 bases and the V segment lost 4 bases, leaving 11 bases of the junction unmatched. CDR3 DNA: TGTGCCAGCAGTTCTGGATTTAGCGGGAGAGGAACAGATACGCAGTATTTT. Amino acid sequence: CASSSGFSGRGTDTQYF.

V gene TRBV6-2 or TRBV6-3 combines with J gene TRBJ2-7; TRBD2 agrees at 9 bases. Germline V gene lookup returns CDR1 MNHEY and CDR2 SVGEGT. This CDR3 region has 17 residues. Losses at the gene ends were 4 bases for V and 1 base for J; bases not matched to a gene: 11. CDR3: CASSSTLVAGVSYEQYF. Written as DNA, the CDR3 is TGTGCCAGCAGTTCGACCTTGGTAGCGGGGGTTTCCTACGAGCAGTACTTC.

The rearrangement joins TRBV3-1 (or the pseudogene TRBV3-2) to TRBJ1-4; D perhaps matches TRBD1 (6 bases). V lost 2 bases to trimming and J lost 4 bases, with 11 bases between them. The germline V gene has CDR1 LGHDT and CDR2 YNNKEL (reference sequence). This CDR3 is built from 15 residues. DNA for the CDR3: TGTGCCAGCAGCCAACCAGGGGCGGGTAATGAAAAACTGTTTTTT. Translated: CASSQPGAGNEKLFF.

The chain employs TRBV6-5 and TRBJ2-2, with a tentative D call TRBD1 (5 bases). The CDR3 extends over 15 amino acids. The ends were cut back, 7 bases at V and 6 bases at J, with 18 bases in the middle. Germline-derived CDR1 and CDR2 are MNHEY and SVGAGI. CDR3 region: CASKGERVLSGELFF. The CDR3 DNA follows: TGTGCCAGCAAAGGGGAAAGGGTACTCTCCGGGGAGCTGTTTTTT.

The chain couples TRBV6-5 to TRBJ1-3; possibly TRBD1 for D (6 bases). The CDR3 has 13 amino acids. Trimming pared 9 bases from V and 0 bases from J, leaving 9 bases between. The V gene's germline CDR1 is MNHEY and CDR2 SVGAGI. In nucleotides, the CDR3 is TGTGCCAGTGGGGGCGTCTCTGGAAACACCATATATTTT. This sequence encodes CASGGVSGNTIYF.